This TCR beta chain was profiled in a study of blood T cell repertoires in COVID-19. The J segment lost 2 bases and the V segment lost 3 bases, leaving 6 bases of the junction unmatched. The CDR3 contains 16 residues. Germline assignment: CDR1 SGDLS and CDR2 YYNGEE. Original handling: How many nucleated cells were present was estimated from reference gene primer amplification. TCRdb's table, derived via immunoSEQ multiplex PCR, lists solely in-frame clones and lacks some. Clone size and V and J calls were adopted from that table, with D and trimming inferred from the DNA. The table lists 250,000 or so clones, around 84% of them singletons, with 1.5% to 2% in the top ten.

The sample comprised PBMCs or T cells enriched from blood (not recorded which). The receptor was derived from a man in his forties who had recovered from COVID-19. V and J are TRBV9 and TRBJ1-1; 11 positions match TRBD1. In DNA form, the CDR3 reads TGTGCCAGCAGCGGACGGGACAGGGGGAGAAACACTGAAGCTTTCTTT. It yields the protein CASSGRDRGRNTEAFF.